Below, 28 T cell receptor beta chains from the same sample are listed, as sequenced in a study of control samples from healthy donors and cancer patients. Only in-frame clones appear in the TCRdb table, and some are missing; sequencing was by immunoSEQ multiplex PCR. The sample lists fewer than 70,000 clones, about 95% occurring once. Sequencing input: blood. The receptors come from a man younger than 45 in good health.

This clone was recorded only once. The V and J genes are TRBV30 and TRBJ1-1; D uncertain. The length of the CDR3 is 13 residues. The germline gives CDR1 GTSNPN, CDR2 SVGIG (reference sequence). With 2 bases removed from V and 5 bases from J, the gap between germline ends came to 12 bases. The CDR3 bases are TGTGCCTGGAGTCCTTTCTACAGAACTGAAGCTTTCTTT. Protein sequence: CAWSPFYRTEAFF.

This clone was counted once. V and J are TRBV4-3 and TRBJ1-6, with 7 bases that match TRBD1. There are 17 residues in the CDR3. Germline-derived CDR1 and CDR2 are LGHNA and YSLEER. The V and J ends lost 0 bases and 3 bases, in that order; junction bases with no gene match: 5. CDR3 DNA sequence: TGCGCCAGCAGCCAAGACCCCCCAGGGGGCTATAATTCACCCCTCCACTTT. This sequence encodes CASSQDPPGGYNSPLHF.

The rearrangement links TRBV18 to TRBJ2-1, with 9 positions matching TRBD2. Germline CDR1 and CDR2: KGHSH and LQKENI. V trimming: 4 bases; J trimming: 0 bases; junction bases outside the gene matches: 7. The CDR3 runs to 17 residues. The CDR3 spells CASSLSGGSSSYNEQFF. CDR3 DNA: TGTGCCAGCTCACTCAGCGGGGGGTCTAGCTCCTACAATGAGCAGTTCTTC. Based on the CDR3 plus reference TRBV18 and TRBJ2-1, the full variable domain is NAGVMQNPRHLVRRRGQEARLRCSPMKGHSHVYWYRQLPEEGLKFMVYLQKENIIDESGMPKERFSAEFPKEGPSILRIQQVVRGDSAAYFCASSLSGGSSSYNEQFFGPGTRLTVL.

This sequence joins TRBV3-1 (or the pseudogene TRBV3-2) and TRBJ2-5; 7 bases agree with TRBD2. Trimming took 1 base from V and 4 from J; bases not matched to a gene: 0. The CDR3 loop spans 13 amino acids. Germline CDR1 is LGHDT and CDR2 is YNNKEL (reference sequence). The CDR3 loop reads CASSQGGGETQYF. CDR3 bases: TGTGCCAGCAGCCAAGGGGGGGGAGAGACCCAGTACTTC.

This chain joins TRBV5-6 and TRBJ2-2; possibly TRBD1 or TRBD2 for D (5 bases each). Between the trimmed V and J ends, which lost 1 base and 2 bases, there was a span of 15 bases. This CDR3 spans 17 amino acids. Germline values: CDR1 SGHDT, CDR2 YYEEEE. The CDR3 sequence is CASSLIGASFNTGELFF. As DNA, the CDR3 is TGTGCCAGCAGCTTGATTGGGGCTAGCTTTAACACCGGGGAGCTGTTTTTT.

The chain has TRBV10-3 and TRBJ1-3; D gene uncertain. V was cut by 3 bases and J by 0 bases, with 9 bases left in between. In germline, CDR1 is ENHRY, CDR2 SYGVKD. CDR3 length: 15 amino acids. DNA for the CDR3: TGTGCCATCAGTGAAGGGCAGCGCTCTGGAAACACCATATATTTT. This translates into CAISEGQRSGNTIYF.

The CDR3 protein is CSASPQGGNEKLFF. The CDR3 coding sequence is TGCAGTGCTAGTCCCCAGGGGGGAAATGAAAAACTGTTTTTT. The genes are TRBV20-1 and TRBJ1-4; 7 bases fit TRBD1. J lost 5 bases, V lost 3 bases, and 6 bases had no gene match. This CDR3 is built from 14 residues. Germline-derived CDR1 and CDR2 are DFQATT and SNEGSKA (reference sequence).

The V and J genes are TRBV7-2 and TRBJ1-4; D is unresolved. Germline CDR1 and CDR2: SGHTA and FQGNSA. Trimming pared 4 bases from V and 1 base from J, leaving 10 bases between. The CDR3 is 15 residues long. CDR3 nucleotides: TGTGCCAGCAGCTCAGGTTGGAGAACTAATGAAAAACTGTTTTTT. As protein: CASSSGWRTNEKLFF.

The chain recombines TRBV30 with TRBJ1-4; 11 bases match TRBD1. The CDR3 totals 14 residues. CDR1 is GTSNPN and CDR2 is SVGIG in the germline V gene (reference sequence). With 1 base clipped from V and 10 bases from J, the junction kept 5 bases outside the gene matches. CDR3 coding DNA: TGTGCCTGGAGTGATCCGGACAGGGGGCGAAAACTGTTTTTT. This codes for CAWSDPDRGRKLFF. Full variable domain (missing parts from reference TRBV30 and TRBJ1-4): SQTIHQWPATLVQPVGSPLSLECTVEGTSNPNLYWYRQAAGRGLQLLFYSVGIGQISSEVPQNLSASRPQDRQFILSSKKLLLSDSGFYLCAWSDPDRGRKLFFGSGTQLSVL.

This clone was observed once. CDR3 loop: CASSLMGANQPQHF. The CDR3 coding sequence is TGTGCCAGCAGCTTAATGGGGGCAAATCAGCCCCAGCATTTT. The rearrangement uses TRBV7-9 and TRBJ1-5, with D maybe TRBD1 (6 bases). Germline CDR1 reads SEHNR; CDR2 reads FQNEAQ (reference sequence). This CDR3 has 14 amino acids. Trimming left V 2 bases short and J 4 bases short, with 9 bases between.

This clone occurred a few times. The chain employs TRBV3-1 (or the pseudogene TRBV3-2) and TRBJ1-2, with 10 nucleotides matching TRBD1. The V gene's germline CDR1 is LGHDT and CDR2 YNNKEL (reference sequence). The CDR3 consists of 16 residues. Trimming removed 5 bases from V and 4 bases from J; junction bases left unmatched: 10. The CDR3 sequence is CASSYVPGQGSYGYTF. The CDR3 DNA is TGTGCCAGCAGCTACGTACCGGGACAGGGGAGCTATGGCTACACCTTC.

The chain joins TRBV28 to TRBJ1-2; the D gene is possibly TRBD1 (5 bases). This CDR3 is built from 13 residues. CDR1 MDHEN and CDR2 SYDVKM come from the germline V gene. The ends were cut back, 3 bases at V and 4 bases at J, with 9 bases in the middle. For the CDR3, the DNA is TGTGCCAGCAGTTTTCCTCAGGGCTATGGCTACACCTTC. Its translation: CASSFPQGYGYTF.

V gene TRBV30 combines with J gene TRBJ2-2; D is perhaps TRBD2 (7 bases). The CDR3 is made up of 15 amino acids. CDR1 is GTSNPN and CDR2 is SVGIG in the germline V gene (reference sequence). Trimming shortened V by 7 bases and J by 3 bases, and 18 bases separated the two germline ends. CDR3 sequence reads: CAYPRRGQDTGELFF. The DNA of the CDR3 is TGTGCCTACCCCAGGCGGGGGCAGGACACCGGGGAGCTGTTTTTT.

The chain employs TRBV7-9 and TRBJ1-5; D might be TRBD1 (5 bases). V was clipped by 5 bases and J by 1 base, with 12 bases between them. The V gene's germline CDR1 is SEHNR and CDR2 FQNEAQ (reference sequence). There are 15 residues in the CDR3. The CDR3 here is CASSLTGASNQPQHF. DNA of the CDR3: TGTGCCAGCAGCCTCACAGGCGCGAGCAATCAGCCCCAGCATTTT.

J is TRBJ1-2 and V is TRBV9, with a possible D match to TRBD1 (6 bases). Trimming took 1 base from V and 0 from J, leaving 13 bases between them. The CDR3 extends over 16 amino acids. Germline V gives CDR1 SGDLS, CDR2 YYNGEE. The CDR3 here is CASSVLAGTTNYGYTF. The CDR3 DNA is TGTGCCAGCAGCGTATTGGCAGGGACAACTAACTATGGCTACACCTTC.

The rearrangement links TRBV11-3 to TRBJ2-1; TRBD1 agrees at 9 bases. V dropped 5 bases and J dropped 6; count of bases not matched to a gene: 5. Germline V gene data show CDR1 as SGHNT and CDR2 as YENEEA. The CDR3 runs 14 residues. DNA for the CDR3: TGTGCCAGCAGCCCCGGACAGGGGAGCAATGAGCAGTTCTTC. This codes for CASSPGQGSNEQFF.

The gene calls are TRBV6-1 and TRBJ1-3; D unclear. Germline CDR1 reads MNHNS; CDR2 reads SASEGT. This CDR3 is built from 16 residues. V lost 2 bases and J 0 bases, leaving 11 bases between the germline ends. As DNA, the CDR3 is TGTGCCAGCAGTGAATCCCCGATGACCTCTGGAAACACCATATATTTT. Encoded protein: CASSESPMTSGNTIYF.

This chain uses TRBV30 with TRBJ1-3, with TRBD1 matching over 9 bases. The CDR3 runs to 14 residues. The germline CDR1 and CDR2 sequences are GTSNPN and SVGIG (reference sequence). V was pared by 3 bases and J by 4 bases, with 4 bases of the junction left unmatched. The CDR3 nucleotides read TGTGCCTGGAGGGAGACAGGGGGAGGAAACACCATATATTTT. Its protein is CAWRETGGGNTIYF.

The chain has TRBV18 and TRBJ2-3; 7 bases match TRBD2. Germline lookup yields CDR1 KGHSH and CDR2 LQKENI. J was trimmed by 4 bases and V by 6 bases; bases with no gene match: 10. The CDR3 extends over 15 amino acids. CDR3 amino acids: CASSDLAGNADTQYF. CDR3 nucleotides: TGTGCCAGCTCGGATTTAGCGGGCAACGCAGATACGCAGTATTTT. The entire variable domain, with the rest obtained from reference TRBV18 and TRBJ2-3, is as follows: NAGVMQNPRHLVRRRGQEARLRCSPMKGHSHVYWYRQLPEEGLKFMVYLQKENIIDESGMPKERFSAEFPKEGPSILRIQQVVRGDSAAYFCASSDLAGNADTQYFGPGTRLTVL.

This sequence joins TRBV3-1 (or the pseudogene TRBV3-2) and TRBJ2-3; D possibly corresponds to TRBD2 (6 bases). From germline, CDR1 is LGHDT and CDR2 YNNKEL (reference sequence). Trimming pared 0 bases from V and 5 bases from J, leaving 12 bases between. This CDR3 region has 15 residues. CDR3 protein: CASSQEVAVGDTQYF. The CDR3 bases are TGTGCCAGCAGCCAAGAGGTAGCGGTGGGAGATACGCAGTATTTT.

The gene calls are TRBV14 and TRBJ1-6; D is unclear. The CDR3 runs to 16 residues. The germline V gene has CDR1 SGHDN and CDR2 FVKESK. V gave up 0 bases and J gave up 0 bases, with 6 bases separating them. The CDR3 reads CASSQEEFSYNSPLHF. CDR3 DNA: TGTGCCAGCAGCCAAGAAGAGTTCTCCTATAATTCACCCCTCCACTTT.

V gene TRBV6-1 combines with J gene TRBJ1-5; 7 bases are shared with TRBD1. With 0 bases clipped from V and 6 bases from J, the junction kept 8 bases outside the gene matches. In germline, CDR1 is MNHNS, CDR2 SASEGT. This CDR3 region has 16 residues. This CDR3 reads CASSEAVRGPGQPQHF. The CDR3 DNA sequence: TGTGCCAGCAGTGAAGCTGTAAGGGGGCCGGGTCAGCCCCAGCATTTT.

The chain uses TRBV11-3 and TRBJ2-5; 15 positions match TRBD2. This CDR3 is built from 17 residues. Trimming at V came to 5 bases and at J to 2 bases, leaving 6 bases not matched to a gene. Germline V CDR1 and CDR2: SGHNT, YENEEA. DNA for the CDR3: TGTGCCAGCAGCCTCGGACTAGCGGGAGGGGGGCAAGAGACCCAGTACTTC. Translation: CASSLGLAGGGQETQYF.

The chain employs TRBV19 and TRBJ1-2; 9 bases agree with TRBD1. V was clipped by 4 bases and J by 2 bases; unmatched bases: 17. This CDR3 region has 19 residues. Germline-derived CDR1 and CDR2 are LNHDA and SQIVND (reference sequence). The CDR3 DNA reads as TGTGCCAGTAGTACGGACGTTGTGATGTGGGACAGGGAGAACTATGGCTACACCTTC. Amino acids: CASSTDVVMWDRENYGYTF.

The chain combines TRBV12-5 with TRBJ1-2, with D possibly matching TRBD1 (5 bases). The ends were cut back, 1 base at V and 7 bases at J, with 13 bases in the middle. This CDR3 is built from 14 residues. Germline V gives CDR1 LGHNT, CDR2 FRNRAP. The DNA for the CDR3 is TGTGCTAGTGGTTTGGGACAGCAAGTGGCTGGCTACACCTTC. This encodes CASGLGQQVAGYTF.

The CDR3 sequence is CASNKGGEQFF. The DNA for the CDR3 is TGTGCCAGCAACAAGGGGGGGGAGCAGTTCTTC. The chain uses TRBV3-1 (or the pseudogene TRBV3-2) and TRBJ2-1; D possibly corresponds to TRBD2 (7 bases). Trimming left V 7 bases short and J 10 bases short, with 11 bases between. Germline CDR1 LGHDT, CDR2 YNNKEL (reference sequence). The CDR3 has 11 residues.

The chain uses TRBV5-6 and TRBJ2-7; 10 nucleotides align to TRBD1. With 4 bases clipped from V and 3 bases from J, the junction kept 4 bases outside the gene matches. This CDR3 is built from 14 residues. Germline loops: CDR1 SGHDT, CDR2 YYEEEE. This CDR3 is CASSQGTGDYEQYF. In DNA, the CDR3 is TGTGCCAGCAGCCAAGGGACAGGGGACTACGAGCAGTACTTC.

The chain couples TRBV30 to TRBJ1-4; the D gene is possibly TRBD1 (5 bases). The CDR3 loop spans 13 amino acids. Deletions cut 3 bases from V and 5 bases from J, with 10 bases between. Per germline, CDR1 GTSNPN and CDR2 SVGIG (reference sequence). Here the CDR3 reads CAWRRGSNEKLFF. CDR3 sequence (DNA): TGTGCCTGGAGACGGGGCTCAAATGAAAAACTGTTTTTT.